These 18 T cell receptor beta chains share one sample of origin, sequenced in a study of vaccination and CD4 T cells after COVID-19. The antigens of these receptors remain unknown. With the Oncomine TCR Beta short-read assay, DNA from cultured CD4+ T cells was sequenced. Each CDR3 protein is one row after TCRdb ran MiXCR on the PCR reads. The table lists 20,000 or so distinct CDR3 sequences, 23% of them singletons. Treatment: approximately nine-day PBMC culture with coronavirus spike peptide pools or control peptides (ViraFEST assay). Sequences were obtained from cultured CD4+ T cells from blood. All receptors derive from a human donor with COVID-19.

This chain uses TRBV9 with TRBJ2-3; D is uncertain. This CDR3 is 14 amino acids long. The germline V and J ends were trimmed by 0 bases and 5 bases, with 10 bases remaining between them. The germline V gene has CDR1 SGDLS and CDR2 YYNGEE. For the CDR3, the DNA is TGTGCCAGCAGCGTAGCTGTGGCGGTAGATACGCAGTATTTT. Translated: CASSVAVAVDTQYF.

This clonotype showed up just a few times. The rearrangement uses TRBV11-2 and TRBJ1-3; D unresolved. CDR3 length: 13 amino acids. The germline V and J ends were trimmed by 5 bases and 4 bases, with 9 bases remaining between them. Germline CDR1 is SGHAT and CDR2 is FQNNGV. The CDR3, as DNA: TGTGCCAGCAGCCTTAGCGGGGGAAACACCATATATTTT. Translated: CASSLSGGNTIYF.

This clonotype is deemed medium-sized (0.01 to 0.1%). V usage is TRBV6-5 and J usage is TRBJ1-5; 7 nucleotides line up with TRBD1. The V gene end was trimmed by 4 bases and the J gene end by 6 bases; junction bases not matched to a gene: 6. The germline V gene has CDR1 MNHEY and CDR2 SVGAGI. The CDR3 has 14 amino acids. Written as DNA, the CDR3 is TGTGCCAGCAGTTCCACAGGGGTTGGTCAGCCCCAGCATTTT. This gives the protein CASSSTGVGQPQHF.

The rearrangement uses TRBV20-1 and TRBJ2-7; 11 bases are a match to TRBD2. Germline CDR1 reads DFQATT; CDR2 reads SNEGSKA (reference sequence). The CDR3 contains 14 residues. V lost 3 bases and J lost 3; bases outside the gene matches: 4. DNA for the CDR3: TGCAGTGCTAGCACCGGGACTAGCGGCTACGAGCAGTACTTC. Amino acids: CSASTGTSGYEQYF.

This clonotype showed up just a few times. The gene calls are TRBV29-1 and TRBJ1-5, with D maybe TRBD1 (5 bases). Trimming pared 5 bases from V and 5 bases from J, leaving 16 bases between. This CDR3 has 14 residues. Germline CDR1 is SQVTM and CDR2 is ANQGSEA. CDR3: CSVSLQGVDQPQHF. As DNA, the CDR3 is TGCAGCGTTTCACTTCAGGGTGTGGATCAGCCCCAGCATTTT. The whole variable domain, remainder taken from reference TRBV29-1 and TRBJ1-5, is SAVISQKPSRDICQRGTSLTIQCQVDSQVTMMFWYRQQPGQSLTLIATANQGSEATYESGFVIDKFPISRPNLTFSTLTVSNMSPEDSSIYLCSVSLQGVDQPQHFGDGTRLSIL.

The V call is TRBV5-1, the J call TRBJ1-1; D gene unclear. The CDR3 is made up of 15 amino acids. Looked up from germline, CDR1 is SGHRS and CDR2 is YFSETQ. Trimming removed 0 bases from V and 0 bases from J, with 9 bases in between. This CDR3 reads CASSLVAKVNTEAFF. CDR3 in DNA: TGCGCCAGCAGCTTGGTAGCCAAAGTGAACACTGAAGCTTTCTTT.

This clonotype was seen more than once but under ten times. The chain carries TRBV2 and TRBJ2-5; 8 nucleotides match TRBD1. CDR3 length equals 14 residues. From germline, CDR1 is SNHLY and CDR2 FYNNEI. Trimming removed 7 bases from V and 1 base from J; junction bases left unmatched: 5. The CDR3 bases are TGTGCCAGCAACTACAGGGGGGCCCAAGAGACCCAGTACTTC. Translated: CASNYRGAQETQYF.

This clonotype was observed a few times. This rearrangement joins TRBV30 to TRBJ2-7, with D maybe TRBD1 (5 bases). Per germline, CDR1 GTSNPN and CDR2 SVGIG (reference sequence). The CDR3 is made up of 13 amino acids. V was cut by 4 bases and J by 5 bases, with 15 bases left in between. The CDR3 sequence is CAWTIQGTHEQYF. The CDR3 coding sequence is TGTGCCTGGACCATCCAGGGTACGCACGAGCAGTACTTC.

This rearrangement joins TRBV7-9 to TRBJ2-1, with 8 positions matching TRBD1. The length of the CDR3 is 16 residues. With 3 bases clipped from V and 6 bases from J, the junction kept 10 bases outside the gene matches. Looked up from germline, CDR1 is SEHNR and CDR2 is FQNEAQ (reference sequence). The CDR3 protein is CASSFLQGAGGNEQFF. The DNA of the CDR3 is TGTGCCAGCAGCTTCCTTCAGGGGGCTGGTGGCAATGAGCAGTTCTTC.

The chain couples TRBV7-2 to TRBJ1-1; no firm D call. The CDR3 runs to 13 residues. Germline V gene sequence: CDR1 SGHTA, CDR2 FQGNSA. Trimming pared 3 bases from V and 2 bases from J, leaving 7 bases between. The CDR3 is CASSFGINTEAFF. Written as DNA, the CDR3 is TGTGCCAGCAGCTTTGGTATTAACACTGAAGCTTTCTTT.

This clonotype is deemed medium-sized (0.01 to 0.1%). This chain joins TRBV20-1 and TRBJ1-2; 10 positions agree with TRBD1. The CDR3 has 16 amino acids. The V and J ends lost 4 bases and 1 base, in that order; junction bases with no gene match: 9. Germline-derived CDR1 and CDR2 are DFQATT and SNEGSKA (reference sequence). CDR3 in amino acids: CSATRTGGVDNYGYTF. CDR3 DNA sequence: TGCAGTGCTACTCGGACAGGGGGTGTGGATAACTATGGCTACACCTTC.

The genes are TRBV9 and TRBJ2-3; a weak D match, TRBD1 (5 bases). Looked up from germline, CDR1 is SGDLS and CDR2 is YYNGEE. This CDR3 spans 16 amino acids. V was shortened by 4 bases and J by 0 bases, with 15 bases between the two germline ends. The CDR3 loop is CASSTPSGASTDTQYF. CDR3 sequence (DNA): TGTGCCAGCAGCACCCCCTCTGGGGCCAGCACAGATACGCAGTATTTT.

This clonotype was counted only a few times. The CDR3 DNA reads as TGCGCCAGCAGCCCCGACAGTCACCAAGTCCACACCTTC. This sequence encodes CASSPDSHQVHTF. The rearrangement uses TRBV5-1 and TRBJ1-2; maybe TRBD1 (5 bases). Germline CDR1 reads SGHRS; CDR2 reads YFSETQ. V shed 4 bases and J shed 12 bases, with 19 bases lying between them. This CDR3 is built from 13 residues. Together with reference TRBV5-1 and TRBJ1-2, the CDR3 gives the full variable domain: KAGVTQTPRYLIKTRGQQVTLSCSPISGHRSVSWYQQTPGQGLQFLFEYFSETQRNKGNFPGRFSGRQFSNSRSEMNVSTLELGDSALYLCASSPDSHQVHTFGSGTRLTVV.

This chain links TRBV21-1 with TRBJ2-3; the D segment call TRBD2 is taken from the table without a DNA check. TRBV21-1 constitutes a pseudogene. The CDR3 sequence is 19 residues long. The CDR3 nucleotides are TGTGCCAGCAGCAAAAAGGGTGGGACTAGCGGGGGTCTGACAGATACGCAGTATTTT. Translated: CASSKKGGTSGGLTDTQYF.

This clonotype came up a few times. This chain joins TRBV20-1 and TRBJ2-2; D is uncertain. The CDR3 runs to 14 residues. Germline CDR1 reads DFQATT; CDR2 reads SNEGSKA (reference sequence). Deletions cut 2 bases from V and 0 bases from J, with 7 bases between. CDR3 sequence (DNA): TGCAGTGCTAGACACGACGCGAACACCGGGGAGCTGTTTTTT. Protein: CSARHDANTGELFF.

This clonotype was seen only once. Here the CDR3 reads CASSGQGSIGNQPQHF. Written as DNA, the CDR3 is TGTGCCAGCAGTGGCCAGGGTAGTATCGGCAATCAGCCCCAGCATTTT. The rearrangement joins TRBV28 to TRBJ1-5, with D possibly being TRBD1 (5 bases). V was cut by 5 bases and J by 2 bases, with 16 bases left in between. The germline V gene encodes CDR1 MDHEN and CDR2 SYDVKM. There are 16 residues in the CDR3.

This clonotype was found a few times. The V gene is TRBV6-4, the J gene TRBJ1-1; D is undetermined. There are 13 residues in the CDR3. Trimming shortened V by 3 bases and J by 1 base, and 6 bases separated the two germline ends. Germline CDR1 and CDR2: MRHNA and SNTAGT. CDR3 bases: TGTGCCAGCAGTGAAAGGTGGAACACTGAAGCTTTCTTT. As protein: CASSERWNTEAFF.

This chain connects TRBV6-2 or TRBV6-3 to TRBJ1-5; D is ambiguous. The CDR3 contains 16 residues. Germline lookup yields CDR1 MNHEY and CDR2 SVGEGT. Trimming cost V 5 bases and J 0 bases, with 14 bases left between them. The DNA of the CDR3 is TGTGCCAGCAGTAGCGCGCGGACGTATAGCAATCAGCCCCAGCATTTT. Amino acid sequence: CASSSARTYSNQPQHF.